This TCR beta chain was found in a study of blood T cell repertoires in COVID-19. Study-wide background: Sites across the United States, Italy and Spain contributed samples from acute and convalescent COVID-19. From T cells, B-cell-depleted T cells, or PBMCs came the material, which was cDNA or gDNA.

TCRdb keeps only in-frame clones here, not all; method: immunoSEQ multiplex PCR. The repertoire holds about 260,000 clones, with approximately 90% as singletons. This clone was observed a few times. The cohort comprised adults aged 18 to 89 years residing in about 25 US areas. Exposed participants came across a COVID-19 case within 2 weeks before study entry. The specimen was PBMCs or T cells enriched from blood (not recorded which). This TCR came from a man aged 35-49 years who had been exposed to COVID-19.

For the CDR3, the DNA is TGTGCCTGGAGTAGGAAAACCGACTATTACGAGCAGTACTTC. Protein: CAWSRKTDYYEQYF. This chain joins TRBV30 and TRBJ2-7; D may be TRBD2 (5 bases). Germline V gives CDR1 GTSNPN, CDR2 SVGIG (reference sequence). V lost 2 bases and J 4 bases, leaving 15 bases between the germline ends. The CDR3 totals 14 residues.